These 2 T cell receptor beta chains came from one sample sequenced in a study of cytomegalovirus exposure and HLA in healthy donors. The primer mix had 60 Vbeta and 13 Jbeta primers. The table came from immunoSEQ multiplex PCR; TCRdb's copy has only in-frame clones and leaves some out. The sample has 91,000 or so clones, around 80% seen once. The sequencing input was PBMCs. The origin of the receptors is a young man in good health and CMV-seropositive.

This clone was detected ten times or more. The rearrangement uses TRBV2 and TRBJ1-4, with D perhaps TRBD1 (5 bases). Germline CDR1 is SNHLY and CDR2 is FYNNEI. The CDR3 totals 13 residues. The V end lost 4 bases, the J end lost 10 bases, and 13 bases lay between the germline ends. The CDR3 DNA reads as TGTGCCAGCAGTGGGGGCAGGGAGGGAAAACTGTTTTTT. It is translated as CASSGGREGKLFF.

This sequence joins TRBV15 and TRBJ1-1; possibly TRBD1 for D (5 bases). With 1 base removed from V and 4 bases from J, the gap between germline ends came to 13 bases. CDR1 is LNHNV and CDR2 is YYDKDF in the germline V gene (reference sequence). CDR3 length equals 15 residues. CDR3 in DNA: TGTGCCACCAGCAGAGCAGGAACAGGAGTCACTGAAGCTTTCTTT. Translated: CATSRAGTGVTEAFF.